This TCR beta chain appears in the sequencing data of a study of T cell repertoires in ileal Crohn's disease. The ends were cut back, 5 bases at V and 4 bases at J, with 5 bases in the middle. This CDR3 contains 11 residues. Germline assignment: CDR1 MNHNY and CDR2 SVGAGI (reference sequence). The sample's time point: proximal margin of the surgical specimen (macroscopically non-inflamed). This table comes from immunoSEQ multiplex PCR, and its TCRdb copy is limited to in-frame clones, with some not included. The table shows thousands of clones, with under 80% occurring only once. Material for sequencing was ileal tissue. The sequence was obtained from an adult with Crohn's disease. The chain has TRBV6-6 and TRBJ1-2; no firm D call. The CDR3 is CASSSAYGYTF. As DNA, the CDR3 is TGTGCCAGCAGTAGCGCCTATGGCTACACCTTC.